The rows below give T cell receptor beta chains drawn from one sample of a study of blood T cells in healthy people across ages. TCRdb reprocessed the 5' RACE reads with MiXCR, giving one entry per CDR3 protein. The sample records roughly 1.5 million distinct CDR3 sequences, roughly two fifths being singletons. Source material: blood. The receptors originated from a woman aged 18 to 35 in good health. Both conserved end residues are part of each CDR3. A D gene is named only where the DNA matches it firmly. Only some rows state a clone size, as once, few, many or a class for expanded clones.

clone_size	d_call	cdr3_length	v_call	j_call	cdr3_aa	cdr3_nt
few	TRBD2	14	TRBV27	TRBJ2-1	CATSSGRAYNEQFF	TGTGCCACCTCAAGCGGGAGGGCCTACAATGAGCAGTTCTTC
.	.	15	TRBV20-1	TRBJ2-1	CSARDLRESYNEQFF	TGCAGTGCTAGAGATCTCCGGGAGTCCTACAATGAGCAGTTCTTC
.	TRBD2	14	TRBV6-1	TRBJ2-2	CASLTGGSIGELFF	TGTGCCAGCCTGACGGGGGGGTCAATCGGGGAGCTGTTTTTT
few	.	14	TRBV27	TRBJ1-2	CASSALTSGYGYTF	TGTGCCAGCAGTGCGCTTACCTCCGGCTATGGCTACACCTTC
few	.	17	TRBV4-1	TRBJ1-2	CASSQEWNRDTLYGYTF	TGCGCCAGCAGCCAAGAATGGAACCGGGACACCCTCTATGGCTACACCTTC
.	TRBD1	14	TRBV7-2	TRBJ1-5	CASSFAGTGQPQHF	TGTGCCAGCAGCTTTGCAGGGACAGGACAGCCCCAGCATTTT
.	.	13	TRBV30	TRBJ2-1	CAWEAGAHNEQFF	TGTGCCTGGGAAGCAGGGGCCCACAATGAGCAGTTCTTC
.	.	14	TRBV20-1	TRBJ2-1	CSARSTLRAGEQFF	TGCAGTGCTAGATCCACCCTGAGGGCAGGTGAGCAGTTCTTC
.	.	18	TRBV28	TRBJ2-6	CASSSAGRAISGANVLTF	TGTGCCAGCAGTTCCGCCGGCAGGGCAATCTCTGGGGCCAACGTCCTGACTTTC
few	.	15	TRBV12-3/TRBV12-4	TRBJ1-2	CASSIRQFGVYGYTF	TGTGCCAGCAGTATAAGACAGTTCGGGGTCTATGGCTACACCTTC
.	.	14	TRBV20-1	TRBJ1-2	CSARAGSALTGYTF	TGCAGTGCTAGAGCCGGGTCAGCTCTAACTGGCTACACCTTC
few	TRBD2	14	TRBV12-3/TRBV12-4	TRBJ2-3	CASAGLAGIDTQYF	TGTGCCAGCGCGGGACTAGCGGGGATAGATACGCAGTATTTT
.	.	13	TRBV27	TRBJ1-6	CASGPGIWSPLHF	TGTGCCAGCGGGCCGGGGATCTGGTCACCCCTCCACTTT
.	.	16	TRBV5-1	TRBJ1-1	CASSLIPLGLNTEAFF	TGCGCCAGCAGCTTGATCCCCTTGGGGTTGAACACTGAAGCTTTCTTT
few	TRBD2	14	TRBV20-1	TRBJ2-5	CSANRRGDQETQYF	TGCAGTGCTAATCGGCGGGGGGACCAAGAGACCCAGTACTTC
.	.	15	TRBV27	TRBJ2-1	CASSSGRYSYNEQFF	TGTGCCAGCAGTTCGGGACGTTACTCCTACAATGAGCAGTTCTTC
once	TRBD2	16	TRBV19	TRBJ2-7	CASSLPSGESSYEQYF	TGTGCCAGTAGTTTACCCAGCGGGGAAAGCTCCTACGAGCAGTACTTC
many	TRBD2	13	TRBV20-1	TRBJ2-1	CSAIAGVINEQFF	TGCAGTGCTATAGCGGGGGTGATCAATGAGCAGTTCTTC
.	.	13	TRBV20-1	TRBJ2-3	CSNLGGAADTQYF	TGCTCTAACCTCGGAGGGGCCGCAGATACGCAGTATTTT
.	.	14	TRBV5-1	TRBJ1-2	CASSLPKSRNGYTF	TGCGCCAGCAGCCTGCCGAAATCCCGTAATGGCTACACCTTC
.	TRBD2	17	TRBV27	TRBJ2-1	CASSLNPLAGGRNEQFF	TGTGCCAGCAGTTTAAACCCACTAGCGGGGGGGCGCAATGAGCAGTTCTTC
few	TRBD1	16	TRBV7-2	TRBJ2-3	CASSLVGRGLTDTQYF	TGTGCCAGCAGCTTAGTTGGCAGGGGGCTCACAGATACGCAGTATTTT
once	.	15	TRBV5-1	TRBJ2-1	CARSLASGPRNFQFF	TGCGCCAGAAGCTTGGCCTCTGGGCCTCGGAACTTCCAGTTCTTC
.	.	11	TRBV12-3/TRBV12-4	TRBJ2-1	CASAAVGEQFF	TGTGCCAGCGCCGCCGTCGGTGAGCAGTTCTTC
.	TRBD2	16	TRBV7-8	TRBJ2-3	CASSIAGTSPTDTQYF	TGTGCCAGCAGCATTGCCGGGACTAGCCCCACAGATACGCAGTATTTT
.	.	14	TRBV27	TRBJ2-7	CASSLSSSINEQYF	TGTGCCAGCAGTTTGTCTAGCTCCATCAACGAGCAGTACTTC
.	.	13	TRBV7-2	TRBJ2-5	CASSFGPGETQYF	TGTGCCAGCAGCTTCGGACCTGGGGAGACCCAGTACTTC
.	.	13	TRBV27	TRBJ2-7	CASSVATGYEQYF	TGTGCCAGCAGTGTCGCGACAGGCTACGAGCAGTACTTC
few	TRBD2	15	TRBV9	TRBJ2-1	CASSVEGRAYNEQFF	TGTGCCAGCAGCGTAGAGGGGAGGGCCTACAATGAGCAGTTCTTC
.	TRBD1	14	TRBV10-3	TRBJ2-7	CAIRRQGAMNEQYF	TGTGCCATCAGAAGACAGGGGGCAATGAACGAGCAGTACTTC
.	TRBD2	17	TRBV4-1	TRBJ2-1	CASSQDRGTSGRAGQFF	TGCGCCAGCAGCCAAGATAGGGGGACTAGCGGGAGAGCGGGGCAGTTCTTC
.	.	16	TRBV9	TRBJ1-2	CASSAGRGLHNYGYTF	TGTGCCAGCAGCGCAGGCCGGGGACTACACAACTATGGCTACACCTTC
.	.	16	TRBV12-3/TRBV12-4	TRBJ2-1	CASSGAMGTPYNEQFF	TGTGCCAGCAGTGGGGCCATGGGTACCCCCTACAATGAGCAGTTCTTC
.	.	14	TRBV5-1	TRBJ2-1	CASSLLARPNEQFF	TGCGCCAGCAGCTTATTGGCCCGCCCCAATGAGCAGTTCTTC
.	.	15	TRBV12-3/TRBV12-4	TRBJ2-6	CASSSGDPGANVLTF	TGTGCCAGCAGTTCAGGGGATCCTGGGGCCAACGTCCTGACTTTC
few	.	15	TRBV30	TRBJ2-7	CAWKSLGAGGHEQYF	TGTGCCTGGAAGAGTCTAGGGGCAGGCGGTCACGAGCAGTACTTC
.	.	13	TRBV7-9	TRBJ1-2	CASSLANSYGYTF	TGTGCCAGCAGCTTAGCCAACTCCTATGGCTACACCTTC
.	.	17	TRBV11-3	TRBJ2-1	CASSSAYTDLTYNEQFF	TGTGCCAGCAGCTCGGCGTACACTGACCTAACCTACAATGAGCAGTTCTTC
.	TRBD1	13	TRBV20-1	TRBJ1-5	CSATGQFNQPQHF	TGCAGTGCTACGGGACAGTTCAATCAGCCCCAGCATTTT
few	.	16	TRBV20-1	TRBJ1-2	CSASTPGAGLNYGYTF	TGCAGTGCTAGCACTCCAGGGGCAGGGTTAAACTATGGCTACACCTTC
few	.	15	TRBV12-3/TRBV12-4	TRBJ2-1	CASSHYGTLHNEQFF	TGTGCCAGCAGTCACTACGGGACCCTACACAATGAGCAGTTCTTC
.	TRBD2	15	TRBV4-1	TRBJ2-1	CASSQVLSGGNEQFF	TGCGCCAGCAGCCAAGTACTTAGCGGGGGAAATGAGCAGTTCTTC
.	TRBD2	14	TRBV29-1	TRBJ2-5	CSVATSGRLETQYF	TGCAGCGTTGCAACTAGCGGGAGATTAGAGACCCAGTACTTC
.	.	13	TRBV11-2	TRBJ2-7	CASSLQQDHEQYF	TGTGCCAGCAGCCTTCAACAGGACCACGAGCAGTACTTC
few	TRBD2	19	TRBV24-1	TRBJ2-2	CATSDLRLAGVENTGELFF	TGTGCCACCAGTGATTTGCGACTAGCGGGAGTCGAGAACACCGGGGAGCTGTTTTTT
few	.	11	TRBV7-2	TRBJ2-1	CASSFLLEQFF	TGTGCCAGCAGTTTCCTTTTAGAGCAGTTCTTC
.	TRBD1	20	TRBV18	TRBJ1-1	CASSLQGSEGKTGRNTEAFF	TGTGCCAGCTCGCTACAGGGGAGTGAAGGGAAAACGGGAAGGAACACTGAAGCTTTCTTT
.	.	16	TRBV12-3/TRBV12-4	TRBJ1-2	CASSLSLVLSNYGYTF	TGTGCCAGCAGTTTATCATTGGTACTTAGTAACTATGGCTACACCTTC
many	TRBD2	14	TRBV6-1	TRBJ2-1	CASTGLAGVNEQFF	TGTGCCAGCACGGGACTAGCGGGAGTCAATGAGCAGTTCTTC
many	.	12	TRBV7-9	TRBJ2-1	CASSPTSYEQFF	TGTGCCAGCAGCCCGACTAGTTATGAGCAGTTCTTC
.	.	16	TRBV27	TRBJ1-6	CASSLSTDSYNSPLHF	TGTGCCAGCAGTTTATCGACAGACTCCTATAATTCACCCCTCCACTTT
.	.	14	TRBV2	TRBJ1-2	CASTPRNRNYGYTF	TGTGCCAGCACCCCTAGGAACAGGAACTATGGCTACACCTTC
.	.	15	TRBV7-2	TRBJ2-3	CASNFRGSSTDTQYF	TGTGCCAGCAATTTTCGGGGGTCTAGCACAGATACGCAGTATTTT